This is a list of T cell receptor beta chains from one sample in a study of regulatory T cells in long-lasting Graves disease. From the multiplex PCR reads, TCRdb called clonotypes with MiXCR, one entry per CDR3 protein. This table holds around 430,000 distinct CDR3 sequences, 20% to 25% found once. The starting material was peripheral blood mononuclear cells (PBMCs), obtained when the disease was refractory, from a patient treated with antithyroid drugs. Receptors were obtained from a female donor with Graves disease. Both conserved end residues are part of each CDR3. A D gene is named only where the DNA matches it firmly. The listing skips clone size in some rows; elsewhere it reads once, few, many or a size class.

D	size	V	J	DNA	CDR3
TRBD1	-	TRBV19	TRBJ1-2	TGTGCCAGTAGTCTACAGGGGGCGGTGAGTGGCTACACCTTC	CASSLQGAVSGYTF
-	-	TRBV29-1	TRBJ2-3	TGCAGCGTTTCTTGGTCCTCCACAGATACGCAGTATTTT	CSVSWSSTDTQYF
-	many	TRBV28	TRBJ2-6	TGTGCCAGCAGGGGGATCTCTGGGGCCAACGTCCTGACTTTC	CASRGISGANVLTF
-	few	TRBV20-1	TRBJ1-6	TGCAGTGCCACCGAAGGGGTTGGGAATTCACCCCTCCACTTT	CSATEGVGNSPLHF
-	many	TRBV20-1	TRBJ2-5	TGCAGTGCTAGTGGGACGGGACAAGAGACCCAGTACTTC	CSASGTGQETQYF
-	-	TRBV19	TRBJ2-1	TGTGCCAGTACCGCCGGGTGGCCGGGACCCTACAATGAGCAGTTCTTC	CASTAGWPGPYNEQFF
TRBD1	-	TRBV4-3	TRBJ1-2	TGCGCCAGCAGCCACACGGCACAGGGGGCCAGCTATGGCTACACCTTC	CASSHTAQGASYGYTF
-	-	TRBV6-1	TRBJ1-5	TGTGCCACCGGGGGCAGTAACAATCAGCCCCAGCATTTT	CATGGSNNQPQHF
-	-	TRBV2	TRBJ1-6	TGTGCCAGCAGTCCGGATGGGGCTTTAGGTTCACCCCCCCACTTT	CASSPDGALGSPPHF
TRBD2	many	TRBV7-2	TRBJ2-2	TGTGCCAGCAGCTTCGGACTAGCGGCGAACACCGGGGAGCTGTTTTTT	CASSFGLAANTGELFF
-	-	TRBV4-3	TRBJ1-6	TGCGCCAGCAGCCAAGACGGCTACAGGGAAAACGATAATTCACCCCTCCACTTT	CASSQDGYRENDNSPLHF
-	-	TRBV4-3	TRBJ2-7	TGCGCCAGCAGCCCCCGAGGGGGGGCCTACGAGCAGTACTTC	CASSPRGGAYEQYF
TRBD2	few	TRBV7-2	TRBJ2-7	TGTGCCAGCAGCCCACCTTCCCGGGGGGGGGCAATCGGCTACGAGCAGTACTTC	CASSPPSRGGAIGYEQYF
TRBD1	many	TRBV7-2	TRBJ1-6	TGTGCCAGCCAACCCGGGACAGGGGGTTCACCCCTCCACTTT	CASQPGTGGSPLHF
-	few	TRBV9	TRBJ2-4	TGTGCCAGCAGCGGTCAACAGGGTAACAAAAACATTCAGTACTTC	CASSGQQGNKNIQYF
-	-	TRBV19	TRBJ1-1	TGTGCCAGTAGTATAGATTACAGGGTTTCTGAAGCTTTCTTT	CASSIDYRVSEAFF
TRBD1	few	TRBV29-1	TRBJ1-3	TGCAGCGCTAGGGACAGCTTCTCTGGAAACACCATATATTTT	CSARDSFSGNTIYF
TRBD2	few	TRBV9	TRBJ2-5	TGTGCCAGCAGCATCCTTAGCGGGGGGGAGACCCAGTACTTC	CASSILSGGETQYF
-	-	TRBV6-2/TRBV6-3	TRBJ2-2	TGTGCCAGCGCTAAAGGGGGGCGCACCGGGGAGCTGTTTTTT	CASAKGGRTGELFF
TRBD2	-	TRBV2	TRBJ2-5	TGTGCCAGCAGTGCCCGGACTAGCGTGCAAGAGACCCAGTACTTC	CASSARTSVQETQYF
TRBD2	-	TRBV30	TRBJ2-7	TGTGCCTGGAGTGTGACTAGCGGGAGCGAGCAGTACTTC	CAWSVTSGSEQYF
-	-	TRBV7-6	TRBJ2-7	TGTGCCAGCAGCCCTGACAGAACCTACGAGCAGTACTTC	CASSPDRTYEQYF
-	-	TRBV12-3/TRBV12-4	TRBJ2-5	TGTGCCAGCAATTCCCGGGGCCAAGAGACCCAGTACTTC	CASNSRGQETQYF
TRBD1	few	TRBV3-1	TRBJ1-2	TGTGCCAGCAGTCCGGACAGGGTCGAGGGCTACACCTTC	CASSPDRVEGYTF
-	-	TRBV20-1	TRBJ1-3	TGCAGTGCCGCAGGGTTTTCTGGAAACACCATATATTTT	CSAAGFSGNTIYF
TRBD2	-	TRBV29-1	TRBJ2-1	TGCAGCGTTGGTCCTAGCGGGAGGGATGAGCAGTTCTTC	CSVGPSGRDEQFF
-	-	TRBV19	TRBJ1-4	TGTGCCAGTAGAGCCGTCTCTAGGGGAGATGAAAAACTGTTTTTT	CASRAVSRGDEKLFF
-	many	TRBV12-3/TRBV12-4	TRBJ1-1	TGTGCCAGCAGTCCGTCCGGGCTGGAAGCTTTCTTT	CASSPSGLEAFF
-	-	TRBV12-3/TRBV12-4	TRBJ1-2	TGTGCCAGCAGTTTAGACTCCGGGGGCCTCGGGTATGGCTACACCTTC	CASSLDSGGLGYGYTF
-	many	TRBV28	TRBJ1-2	TGTGCCAGCAGAAAGAGACTCTGGGACCGCGGAGGCAAGGATGGCTACACCTTC	CASRKRLWDRGGKDGYTF
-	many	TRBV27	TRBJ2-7	TGTGCCAGCAGTCGGGGGACAGTCGCCCACGAGCAGTACTTC	CASSRGTVAHEQYF
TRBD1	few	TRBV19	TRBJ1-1	TGTGCCAGTAGTATAGACAGGACAGGCACTGAAGCTTTCTTT	CASSIDRTGTEAFF
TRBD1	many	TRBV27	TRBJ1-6	TGTGCCAGCAGTTTATTCACAGGGGAGGACTCACCCCTCCACTTT	CASSLFTGEDSPLHF
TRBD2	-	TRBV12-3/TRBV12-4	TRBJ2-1	TGTGCCAGCAGTCGCCGGACTAGCGGGGGCAATGAGCAGTTCTTC	CASSRRTSGGNEQFF
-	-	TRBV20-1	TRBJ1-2	TGCAGTGCTAGAGAAGGGGGGCCCTTGGGCTATGGCTACACCTTC	CSAREGGPLGYGYTF